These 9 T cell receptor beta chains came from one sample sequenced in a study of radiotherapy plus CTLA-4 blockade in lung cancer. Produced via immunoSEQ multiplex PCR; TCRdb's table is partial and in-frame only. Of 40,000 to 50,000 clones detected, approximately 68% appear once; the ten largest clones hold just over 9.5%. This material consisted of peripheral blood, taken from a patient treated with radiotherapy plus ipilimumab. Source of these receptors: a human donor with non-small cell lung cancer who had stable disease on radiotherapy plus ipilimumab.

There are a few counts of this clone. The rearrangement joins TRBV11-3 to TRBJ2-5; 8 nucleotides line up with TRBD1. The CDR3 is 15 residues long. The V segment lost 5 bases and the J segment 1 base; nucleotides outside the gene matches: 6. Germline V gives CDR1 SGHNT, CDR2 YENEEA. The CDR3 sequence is CASSRRQGSQETQYF. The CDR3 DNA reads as TGTGCCAGCAGCCGCCGACAGGGGAGCCAAGAGACCCAGTACTTC. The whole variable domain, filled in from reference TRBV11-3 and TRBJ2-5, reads EAGVVQSPRYKIIEKKQPVAFWCNPISGHNTLYWYLQNLGQGPELLIRYENEEAVDDSQLPKDRFSAERLKGVDSTLKIQPAELGDSAVYLCASSRRQGSQETQYFGPGTRLLVL.

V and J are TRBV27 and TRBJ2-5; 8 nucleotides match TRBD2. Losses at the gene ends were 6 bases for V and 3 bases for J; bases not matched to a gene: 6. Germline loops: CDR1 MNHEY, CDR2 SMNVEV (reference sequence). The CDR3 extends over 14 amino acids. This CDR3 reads CASRKPGLEETQYF. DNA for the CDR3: TGTGCCAGCAGGAAGCCGGGACTAGAAGAGACCCAGTACTTC.

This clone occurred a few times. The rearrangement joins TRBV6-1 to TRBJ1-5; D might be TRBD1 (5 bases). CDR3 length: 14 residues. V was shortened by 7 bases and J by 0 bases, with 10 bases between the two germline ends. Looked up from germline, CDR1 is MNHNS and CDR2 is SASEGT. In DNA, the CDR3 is TGTGCCAGCATTTCACAGGATAGCAATCAGCCCCAGCATTTT. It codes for CASISQDSNQPQHF.

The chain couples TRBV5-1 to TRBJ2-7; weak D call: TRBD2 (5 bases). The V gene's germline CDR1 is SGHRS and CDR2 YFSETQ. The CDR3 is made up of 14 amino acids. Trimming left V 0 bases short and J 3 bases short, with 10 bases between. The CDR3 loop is CASSLVPGLYEQYF. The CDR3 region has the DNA TGCGCCAGCAGCTTGGTTCCAGGACTCTACGAGCAGTACTTC. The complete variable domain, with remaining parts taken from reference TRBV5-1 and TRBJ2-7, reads KAGVTQTPRYLIKTRGQQVTLSCSPISGHRSVSWYQQTPGQGLQFLFEYFSETQRNKGNFPGRFSGRQFSNSRSEMNVSTLELGDSALYLCASSLVPGLYEQYFGPGTRLTVT.

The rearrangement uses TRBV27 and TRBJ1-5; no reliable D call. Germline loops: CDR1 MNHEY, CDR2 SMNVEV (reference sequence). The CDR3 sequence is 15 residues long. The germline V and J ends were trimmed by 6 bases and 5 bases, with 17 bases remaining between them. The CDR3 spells CASRPRPLADQPQHF. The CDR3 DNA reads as TGTGCCAGCAGGCCCCGGCCCTTGGCGGATCAGCCCCAGCATTTT.

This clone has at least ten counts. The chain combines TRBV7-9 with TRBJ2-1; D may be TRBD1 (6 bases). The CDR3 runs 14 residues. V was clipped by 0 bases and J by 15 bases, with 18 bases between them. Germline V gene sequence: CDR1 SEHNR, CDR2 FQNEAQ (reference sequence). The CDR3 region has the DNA TGTGCCAGCAGCTTAGCGTCGACAGGTTCGACGCCGTTCTTC. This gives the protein CASSLASTGSTPFF.

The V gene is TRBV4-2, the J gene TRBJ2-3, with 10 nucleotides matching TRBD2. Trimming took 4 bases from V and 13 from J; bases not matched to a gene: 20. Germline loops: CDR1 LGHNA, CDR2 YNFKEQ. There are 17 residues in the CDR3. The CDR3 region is CASSRSASGGAGYSEYF. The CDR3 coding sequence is TGTGCCAGCAGCCGGTCCGCTAGCGGGGGCGCCGGCTATTCAGAGTATTTT.

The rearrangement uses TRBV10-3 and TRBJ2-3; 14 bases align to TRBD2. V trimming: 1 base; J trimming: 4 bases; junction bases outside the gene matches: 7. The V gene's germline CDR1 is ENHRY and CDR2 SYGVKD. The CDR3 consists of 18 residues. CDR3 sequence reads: CAISEYGLAGGVADTQYF. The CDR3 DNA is TGTGCCATCAGTGAGTATGGACTAGCGGGGGGAGTCGCAGATACGCAGTATTTT.

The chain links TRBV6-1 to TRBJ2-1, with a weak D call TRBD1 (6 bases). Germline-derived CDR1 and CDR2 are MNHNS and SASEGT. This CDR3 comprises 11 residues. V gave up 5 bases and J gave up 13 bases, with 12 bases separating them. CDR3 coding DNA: TGTGCCAGCAGTCGACAGGAACGCCAGTTCTTC. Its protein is CASSRQERQFF.